A selection of T cell receptor beta chains follows, all from one sample in a study of blood T cell repertoires in COVID-19. TCRdb's table, derived via immunoSEQ multiplex PCR, lists solely in-frame clones and lacks some. The sample contains about 200,000 clones, roughly 90% of which appear only once. Sequenced material: peripheral blood. The source of these receptors is a man between 50 and 59 years old with COVID-19, enrolled during active disease. Each CDR3 is given with its conserved first and last residue. The order of the fields is V gene, D gene, CDR3 protein. The D gene is left open where the match is weak.

TRBV12-2,.,CASRSGLLASYEQYF
TRBV6-2/TRBV6-3,TRBD1,CASSYYTPGTGDTGELFF
TRBV7-2,TRBD1,CASSPTGGLYEQYF
TRBV19,TRBD2,CASRVAGADTDMQYF
TRBV10-2,TRBD2,CASSEFGGGAYEQYF
TRBV7-2,.,CASSLDSGGNQPQHF
TRBV4-3,TRBD1,CASSQGTGVYATNEKLFF
TRBV5-6,TRBD1,CASSLTGVGLPEQYF
TRBV18,.,CASSPTTGFLSETQYF
TRBV9,TRBD2,CASGSGNTDTQYF
TRBV5-5,.,CASSATGQETQYF
TRBV6-5,.,CASSMGQGYGELFF
TRBV5-6,TRBD2,CASSFLAGGVDTQYF
TRBV6-5,.,CASGGGNYGYTF
TRBV5-1,TRBD1,CASSTTGGPGNTIYF
TRBV6-6,TRBD2,CASSQLTSGITYNEQFF
TRBV7-2,TRBD1,CASSLATGGWGGYTF
TRBV6-5,TRBD1,CASSYDGTGGYEQYF
TRBV7-2,TRBD1,CASSVGQGVPDGYTF
TRBV24-1,TRBD2,CATSTGRNNEQFF
TRBV7-2,.,CASSPEVSYEQYF
TRBV6-5,.,CASKGHLYQETQYF
TRBV11-1,TRBD2,CASSLEGLARQETQYF
TRBV7-8,TRBD2,CASSLTGTTQETQYF